A single TCR beta chain is shown here with its context. Each CDR3 protein is one row after TCRdb ran MiXCR on the 5' RACE reads. The sample contains about 550,000 distinct CDR3 sequences, around 21% of which appear only once. Germline V gives CDR1 SQVTM, CDR2 ANQGSEA. This CDR3 spans 12 amino acids. With V trimmed by 6 bases and J by 2 bases, 0 bases remained unmatched. This sample is drawn from a study of T cells after yellow fever vaccination. The chain employs TRBV29-1 and TRBJ2-7; TRBD2 aligns across 11 bases. The sequence came from a man under 40 who received the YFV17D yellow fever vaccine. This specimen was PBMCs, taken 15 days after the yellow fever booster vaccination. This CDR3 is CSVTSGAYEQYF. The CDR3 nucleotides read TGCAGCGTGACTAGCGGGGCCTACGAGCAGTACTTC.